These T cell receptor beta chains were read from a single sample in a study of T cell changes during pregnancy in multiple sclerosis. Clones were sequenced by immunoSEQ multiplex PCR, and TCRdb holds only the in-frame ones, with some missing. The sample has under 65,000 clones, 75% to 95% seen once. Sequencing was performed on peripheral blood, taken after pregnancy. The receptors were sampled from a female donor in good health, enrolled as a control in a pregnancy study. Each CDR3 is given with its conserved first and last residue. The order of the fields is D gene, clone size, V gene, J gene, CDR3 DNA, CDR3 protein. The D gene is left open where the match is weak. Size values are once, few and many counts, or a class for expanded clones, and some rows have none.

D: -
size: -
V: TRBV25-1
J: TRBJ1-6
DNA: TGTGCCAGCAGTGAATCCGGGCGGAGGGTTTCACCCCTCCACTTT
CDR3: CASSESGRRVSPLHF

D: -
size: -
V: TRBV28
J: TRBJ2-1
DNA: TGTGCCAGCAGTGATCTTGACAGGACCCATGAGCAGTTCTTC
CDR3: CASSDLDRTHEQFF

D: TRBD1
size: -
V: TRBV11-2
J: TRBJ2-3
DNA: TGTGCCAGCACCAGGGGACAGGGCGGTACAGATACGCAGTATTTT
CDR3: CASTRGQGGTDTQYF

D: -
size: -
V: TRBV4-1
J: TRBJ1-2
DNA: TGCGCCAGCAGCTTTCGGGACACTACCAGACATGGCTACACCTTC
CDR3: CASSFRDTTRHGYTF

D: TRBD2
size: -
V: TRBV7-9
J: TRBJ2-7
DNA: TGTGCCAGCAGACCGACTAGCGGGCTTACCTACGAGCAGTACTTC
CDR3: CASRPTSGLTYEQYF

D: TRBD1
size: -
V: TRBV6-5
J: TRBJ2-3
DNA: TGTGCCAGCAGTTACGCTGGGACAGGGAATACGCAGTATTTT
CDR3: CASSYAGTGNTQYF

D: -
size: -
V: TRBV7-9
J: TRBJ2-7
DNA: TGTGCCAGCAGCTCAGTGCCCTACGAGCAGTACTTC
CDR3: CASSSVPYEQYF

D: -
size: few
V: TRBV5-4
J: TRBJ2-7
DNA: TGTGCCAGCAGCTTGGTCGGAGACGAGCAGTACTTC
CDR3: CASSLVGDEQYF

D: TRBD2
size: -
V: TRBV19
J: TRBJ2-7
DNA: TGTGCCAGTAGTACCCTGACTAGCGGGACTACGGGGGAGCAGTACTTC
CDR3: CASSTLTSGTTGEQYF

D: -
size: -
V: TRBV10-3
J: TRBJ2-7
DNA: TGTGCCGCAGGTCCAGGCTACGAGCAGTACTTC
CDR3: CAAGPGYEQYF

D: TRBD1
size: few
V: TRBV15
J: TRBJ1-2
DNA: TGTGCCACCAGCAGAGGGCCTCCGGGACAGGGGGATGGCTACACCTTC
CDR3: CATSRGPPGQGDGYTF

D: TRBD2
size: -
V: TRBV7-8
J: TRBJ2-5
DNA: TGTGCCAGCAGCTTAGATGGGCTAGCGGGGGTATTTAGAAAGACCCAGTACTTC
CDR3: CASSLDGLAGVFRKTQYF

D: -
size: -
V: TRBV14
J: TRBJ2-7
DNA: TGTGCCAGCAGCCTGGAGGCGACATCAATCGAGCAGTACTTC
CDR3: CASSLEATSIEQYF

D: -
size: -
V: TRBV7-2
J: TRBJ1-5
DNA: TGTGCCAGCAGCTTGAGGCGAGGGAATCAGCCCCAGCATTTT
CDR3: CASSLRRGNQPQHF

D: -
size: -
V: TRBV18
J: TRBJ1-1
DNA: TGTGCCAGCTCACCGGGCCTGGGGCGGGGCGAAGCTTTCTTT
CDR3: CASSPGLGRGEAFF

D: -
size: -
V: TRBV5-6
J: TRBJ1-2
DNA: TGTGCCAGCAGCTTGACACGACAGTATAACTATGGCTACACCTTC
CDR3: CASSLTRQYNYGYTF

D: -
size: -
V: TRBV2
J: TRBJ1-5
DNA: TGTGCCAGCGGGGGGGAGACTCAGCCCCAGCATTTT
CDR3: CASGGETQPQHF

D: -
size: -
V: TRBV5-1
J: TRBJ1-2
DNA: TGCGCCAGCAGCTCCGCCTCTCACGACAGGAGCTATGGCTACACCTTC
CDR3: CASSSASHDRSYGYTF

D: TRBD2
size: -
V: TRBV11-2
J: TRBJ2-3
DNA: TGTGCCAGCGGATGGACTAGCGGGGTCACAGATACGCAGTATTTT
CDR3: CASGWTSGVTDTQYF

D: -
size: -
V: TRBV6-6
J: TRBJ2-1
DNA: TGTGCCAGCAGCCCCCGCGGATACAATGAGCAGTTCTTC
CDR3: CASSPRGYNEQFF

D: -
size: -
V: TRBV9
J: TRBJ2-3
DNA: TGTGCCAGCAGCTCCAGGGGGGTATCAGATACGCAGTATTTT
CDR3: CASSSRGVSDTQYF

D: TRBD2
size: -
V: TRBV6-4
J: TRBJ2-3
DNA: TGTGCCAGCAGTGCTAGCGGGGGGGCAGATACGCAGTATTTT
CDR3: CASSASGGADTQYF

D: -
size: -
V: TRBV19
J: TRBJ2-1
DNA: TGTGCCAGTAGTATAGGTCAGGGGATTGTTCGAGACAATGAGCAGTTCTTC
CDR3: CASSIGQGIVRDNEQFF

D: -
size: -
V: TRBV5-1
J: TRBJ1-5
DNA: TGCGCCAGCAGCTTGTTCCCAGGTTATCAGCCCCAGCATTTT
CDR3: CASSLFPGYQPQHF

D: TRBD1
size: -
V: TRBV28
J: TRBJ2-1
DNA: TGTGCCAGCAGTTTGCCGGGACAGGGGGTTAATGAGCAGTTCTTC
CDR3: CASSLPGQGVNEQFF

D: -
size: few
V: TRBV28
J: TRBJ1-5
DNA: TGTGCCAGCAGAAGCAGGTCACCCCAGCATTTT
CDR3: CASRSRSPQHF

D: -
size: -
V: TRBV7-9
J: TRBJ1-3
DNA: TGTGCCAGCAGCTTATTAGGAAACACCATATATTTT
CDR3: CASSLLGNTIYF

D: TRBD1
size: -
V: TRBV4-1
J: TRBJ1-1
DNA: TGCGCCAGCAGTCATACTAAGCAGGGGGTCCCTGAAGCTTTCTTT
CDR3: CASSHTKQGVPEAFF

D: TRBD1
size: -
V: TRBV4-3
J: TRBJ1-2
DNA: TGCGCCAGCAGCCACCTAACAGGGGGCGGTGACTATGGCTACACCTTC
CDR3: CASSHLTGGGDYGYTF

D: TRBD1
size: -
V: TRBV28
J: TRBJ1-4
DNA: TGTGCCAGCAGCCCCGGGACAGCAAATGAAAAACTGTTTTTT
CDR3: CASSPGTANEKLFF

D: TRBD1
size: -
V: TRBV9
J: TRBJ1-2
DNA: TGTGCCAGCAGCACAACCCGGGACAGGGACAACTATGGCTACACCTTC
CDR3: CASSTTRDRDNYGYTF

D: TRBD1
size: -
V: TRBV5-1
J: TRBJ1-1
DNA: TGCGCCAGCAGCTTGAGCACGGGACAGGGGGTGTCGTCAGCTTTCTTT
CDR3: CASSLSTGQGVSSAFF

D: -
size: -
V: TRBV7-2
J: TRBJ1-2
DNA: TGTGCCGTTGGGCAGGCGGGCTACACCTTC
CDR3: CAVGQAGYTF

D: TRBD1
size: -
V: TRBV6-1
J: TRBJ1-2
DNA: TGTGCCAGCAGTGAAGCCGGGGGACAGAGGAATGGCTACACCTTC
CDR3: CASSEAGGQRNGYTF

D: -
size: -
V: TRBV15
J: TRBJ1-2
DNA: TGTGCCACCAGCAGAGAGAGACAGACGTATGGCTACACCTTC
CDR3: CATSRERQTYGYTF

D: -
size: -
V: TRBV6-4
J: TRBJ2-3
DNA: TGTGCCAGCAGTGACGAGGGGGGGCTTGATACGCAGTATTTT
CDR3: CASSDEGGLDTQYF

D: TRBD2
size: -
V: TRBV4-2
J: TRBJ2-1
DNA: TGTGCCAGCAGCCAAGATCGGCGGCTAGCGGGAGTCGAGTCCTTAGGTGAGCAGTTCTTC
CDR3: CASSQDRRLAGVESLGEQFF

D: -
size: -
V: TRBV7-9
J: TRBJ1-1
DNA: TGTGCCAGCAGCTCAACAGGAGGGGAAGCTTTCTTT
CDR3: CASSSTGGEAFF

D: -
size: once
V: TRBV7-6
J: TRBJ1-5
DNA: TGTGCCAGCAGCTTAGTGTCAGGTAGCAATCAGCCCCAGCATTTT
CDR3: CASSLVSGSNQPQHF

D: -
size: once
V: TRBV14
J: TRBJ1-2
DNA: TGTGCCAGCAGCTCGGGGGAGGGAAAGCGGACCACAAACTATGGCTACACCTTC
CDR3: CASSSGEGKRTTNYGYTF

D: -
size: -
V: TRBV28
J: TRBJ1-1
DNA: TGTGCCAGCAGTTTCCCTTTAACAGGGGAAGCTTTCTTT
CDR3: CASSFPLTGEAFF

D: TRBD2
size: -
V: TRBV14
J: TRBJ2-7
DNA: TGTGCCAGCAGCCAAGATTCGGGGGGGCTGCGGCAGTACTTC
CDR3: CASSQDSGGLRQYF

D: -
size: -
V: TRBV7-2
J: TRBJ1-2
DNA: TGTGCCAGCAGCCTTGGACTGGAACCACCCACTAACTATGGCTACACCTTC
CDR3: CASSLGLEPPTNYGYTF

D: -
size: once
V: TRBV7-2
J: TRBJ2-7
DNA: TGTGCCAGCAGCTTAGTCGCAGGGTCACACGAGCAGTACTTC
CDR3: CASSLVAGSHEQYF

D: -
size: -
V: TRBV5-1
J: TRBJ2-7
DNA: TGCGCCAGCAGCTTGGGGGCAGGCCAAGCCTACGAGCAGTACTTC
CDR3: CASSLGAGQAYEQYF

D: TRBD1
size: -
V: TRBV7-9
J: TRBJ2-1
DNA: TGTGCCAGCAGCTTAGTTCGGACAGGGGGCACAAATGAGCAGTTCTTC
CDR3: CASSLVRTGGTNEQFF